The source of this TCR beta chain is a study of blood T cell repertoires in COVID-19. Study-level information: Researchers got acute and convalescent COVID-19 samples from the United States, Italy and Spain.

The method was immunoSEQ multiplex PCR; TCRdb's version includes in-frame clones alone and lacks a portion of them. The table includes over 150,000 clones, around nine tenths detected once. Germline V lookup: CDR1 MDHEN, CDR2 SYDVKM. The germline V and J ends were trimmed by 6 bases and 7 bases, with 10 bases remaining between them. CDR3 length: 12 residues. The source material was peripheral blood. This sequence joins TRBV28 and TRBJ2-1, with D possibly matching TRBD1 (6 bases). The TCR comes from a man aged 50 to 59 with acute or convalescent COVID-19. Here the CDR3 DNA reads TGTGCCAGCAGACTCACAGGGAATGAGCAGTTCTTC. It translates to CASRLTGNEQFF.